The 28 T cell receptor beta chains reported below all come from one sample, sequenced in a study of cytomegalovirus exposure and HLA in healthy donors. A multiplex PCR was run with 60 Vbeta primers and 13 Jbeta primers. Assay: immunoSEQ multiplex PCR; the TCRdb copy retains only in-frame clones and omits some. The table lists 200,000 to 250,000 clones, around 77% of them singletons. Sequencing was performed on PBMCs. The receptors originated from a woman under 40 in good health and CMV-seronegative.

Note on this clone: One end of the junction fails to match germline, which may point to a read error. The chain has TRBV9 and TRBJ1-2, with TRBD1 matching 8 bases. CDR3 length: 12 amino acids. CDR1 and CDR2 from the germline V gene are SGDLS and YYNGEE. The CDR3 sequence is CASSTGGYGYPF. In DNA form, the CDR3 reads TGTGCCAGCAGCACAGGGGGGTACGGCTACCCCTTC.

This chain uses TRBV9 with TRBJ2-1, with TRBD1 matching over 9 bases. V was pared by 2 bases and J by 4 bases, with 7 bases of the junction left unmatched. The CDR3 spans 16 residues. The germline gives CDR1 SGDLS, CDR2 YYNGEE. The CDR3 bases are TGTGCCAGCAGCGTCGCCCGGGACAGGGCGTACAATGAGCAGTTCTTC. It translates to CASSVARDRAYNEQFF.

This clone has just one count. The chain links TRBV6-5 to TRBJ2-5; weak D call: TRBD2 (6 bases). Near its end, the DNA agrees better with TRBJ2-7, so the J call may be wrong. The CDR3 length is 15 residues. CDR1 is MNHEY and CDR2 is SVGAGI in the germline V gene. Written as DNA, the CDR3 is TGTGCCAGCAGTTACTCGCCTAGGCGGGAATACGAGCAGTACTTC. It translates to CASSYSPRREYEQYF.

The genes are TRBV5-4 and TRBJ1-2, with 8 bases lining up with TRBD1. Germline V gene sequence: CDR1 SGHNT, CDR2 YYREEE (reference sequence). Losses at the gene ends were 4 bases for V and 0 bases for J; bases not matched to a gene: 5. This CDR3 has 15 residues. This chain's CDR3 is CASSPGQGANYGYTF. CDR3 bases: TGTGCCAGCAGCCCCGGACAGGGAGCTAACTATGGCTACACCTTC. Variable domain in full (rest from reference TRBV5-4 and TRBJ1-2): ETGVTQSPTHLIKTRGQQVTLRCSSQSGHNTVSWYQQALGQGPQFIFQYYREEENGRGNFPPRFSGLQFPNYSSELNVNALELDDSALYLCASSPGQGANYGYTFGSGTRLTVV.

V and J are TRBV7-8 and TRBJ2-2, with 11 bases aligning to TRBD1. The CDR3 loop spans 16 amino acids. After removal of 4 bases from V and 6 bases from J, the junction contained 7 bases not matched to a gene. From germline, CDR1 is SGHVS and CDR2 FQNEAQ. The CDR3 protein is CASSSPGQGVPGELFF. CDR3 DNA sequence: TGTGCCAGCAGCTCGCCGGGACAGGGGGTGCCCGGGGAGCTGTTTTTT.

This chain links TRBV4-2 with TRBJ2-5, with 7 bases fitting TRBD2. Trimming removed 4 bases from V and 9 bases from J; junction bases left unmatched: 11. There are 14 residues in the CDR3. CDR1 LGHNA and CDR2 YNFKEQ come from the germline V gene. In DNA, the CDR3 is TGTGCCAGCAGCCGTGGACTAGACACCGTGGCCCAGTACTTC. Its protein product is CASSRGLDTVAQYF.

This chain joins TRBV2 and TRBJ2-5; maybe TRBD1 (6 bases). The J call may be in error: the DNA end matches TRBJ2-7 better. This CDR3 has 13 residues. CDR1 is SNHLY, CDR2 FYNNEI, per germline. The DNA for the CDR3 is TGTGCCAGCAGTCCTAAGGACAGCTACGAGCAGTACTTC. This translates into CASSPKDSYEQYF.

The chain links TRBV15 to TRBJ2-7; no clear D. The CDR3 contains 14 residues. Trimming pared 5 bases from V and 3 bases from J, leaving 14 bases between. The germline gives CDR1 LNHNV, CDR2 YYDKDF (reference sequence). The chain's CDR3 is CATSLPPPDYEQYF. The CDR3, as DNA: TGTGCCACCAGCCTCCCACCGCCAGACTACGAGCAGTACTTC.

J is TRBJ2-1 and V is TRBV30, with a possible D match to TRBD1 (6 bases). Germline-derived CDR1 and CDR2 are GTSNPN and SVGIG (reference sequence). The CDR3 runs to 11 residues. V lost 8 bases and J lost 6, with 11 bases in between. The CDR3 DNA sequence: TGTGCCACAGGGTTCGGCAATGAGCAGTTCTTC. It encodes CATGFGNEQFF.

The V gene is TRBV5-1, the J gene TRBJ2-2, with TRBD2 identical over 11 bases. The CDR3 length is 16 residues. Looked up from germline, CDR1 is SGHRS and CDR2 is YFSETQ. Trimming at V came to 4 bases and at J to 4 bases, leaving 6 bases not matched to a gene. The CDR3 bases are TGCGCCAGCAGCGCGGGACTAGCGGAACTCACCGGGGAGCTGTTTTTT. Encoded protein: CASSAGLAELTGELFF.

This chain connects TRBV15 to TRBJ2-5; a weak D match, TRBD2 (5 bases). Deletions cut 0 bases from V and 1 base from J, with 12 bases between. The CDR3 spans 16 residues. Germline V gives CDR1 LNHNV, CDR2 YYDKDF (reference sequence). This chain's CDR3 is CATSRDLPGSQETQYF. The DNA for the CDR3 is TGTGCCACCAGCAGAGACCTACCGGGATCCCAAGAGACCCAGTACTTC.

CDR3 coding DNA: TGTGCCAGCAGCGTACGGGGGGACTACTACAATGAGCAGTTCTTC. Its translation is CASSVRGDYYNEQFF. This chain uses TRBV9 with TRBJ2-1; 7 bases line up with TRBD2. The J segment lost 3 bases and the V segment lost 1 base, leaving 4 bases of the junction unmatched. This CDR3 region has 15 residues. CDR1 SGDLS and CDR2 YYNGEE come from the germline V gene.

This rearrangement joins TRBV6-6 to TRBJ2-5; D is undetermined. V was cut by 0 bases and J by 5 bases, with 4 bases left in between. There are 12 residues in the CDR3. Germline lookup yields CDR1 MNHNY and CDR2 SVGAGI (reference sequence). This chain's CDR3 is CASSYSYETQYF. CDR3 sequence (DNA): TGTGCCAGCAGTTACTCCTATGAGACCCAGTACTTC.

This clone turned up a few times. The chain uses TRBV11-1 and TRBJ2-1; D is ambiguous. Germline V lookup: CDR1 SGHAT, CDR2 FQDESV (reference sequence). Deletions cut 5 bases from V and 0 bases from J, with 11 bases between. The CDR3 contains 15 residues. CDR3 region: CASSPFLSSYNEQFF. The CDR3 DNA is TGTGCCAGCAGCCCCTTTCTTAGCTCCTACAATGAGCAGTTCTTC.

The CDR3: CASSLAPYGGETQYF. The CDR3 coding sequence is TGTGCCAGCAGCTTAGCGCCATACGGGGGAGAGACCCAGTACTTC. The chain carries TRBV7-2 and TRBJ2-5; possibly TRBD2 for D (6 bases). Germline V lookup: CDR1 SGHTA, CDR2 FQGNSA. This CDR3 has 15 residues. V shed 0 bases and J shed 4 bases, with 12 bases lying between them. The variable domain in full, with the rest retrieved from reference TRBV7-2 and TRBJ2-5, is GAGVSQSPSNKVTEKGKDVELRCDPISGHTALYWYRQSLGQGLEFLIYFQGNSAPDKSGLPSDRFSAERTGGSVSTLTIQRTQQEDSAVYLCASSLAPYGGETQYFGPGTRLLVL.

The CDR3 here is CAWSENSPNYGYTF. Written as DNA, the CDR3 is TGTGCCTGGAGTGAGAACAGTCCTAACTATGGCTACACCTTC. The rearrangement joins TRBV30 to TRBJ1-2; D uncertain. There are 14 residues in the CDR3. Per germline, CDR1 GTSNPN and CDR2 SVGIG (reference sequence). V was clipped by 1 base and J by 0 bases, with 9 bases between them.

V usage is TRBV7-3 and J usage is TRBJ2-7; 12 nucleotides agree with TRBD1. Germline loops: CDR1 SGHTA, CDR2 FQGTGA. V lost 5 bases, J lost 6 bases, and 5 bases stayed unmatched. The CDR3 has 14 amino acids. This chain's CDR3 is CASSKGTGGSEQYF. DNA of the CDR3: TGTGCCAGCAGCAAGGGGACAGGGGGCTCCGAGCAGTACTTC. The variable domain in full, with the rest retrieved from reference TRBV7-3 and TRBJ2-7, is GAGVSQTPSNKVTEKGKYVELRCDPISGHTALYWYRQSLGQGPEFLIYFQGTGAADDSGLPNDRFFAVRPEGSVSTLKIQRTERGDSAVYLCASSKGTGGSEQYFGPGTRLTVT.

The rearrangement links TRBV5-1 to TRBJ2-5; perhaps TRBD1 as D (6 bases). CDR3 length: 14 amino acids. The germline V gene has CDR1 SGHRS and CDR2 YFSETQ. Trimming left V 4 bases short and J 3 bases short, with 13 bases between. CDR3 in DNA: TGCGCCAGCAGCGTCTCCGGGACAAAAGAGACCCAGTACTTC. Translation gives CASSVSGTKETQYF. Full variable domain (missing parts from reference TRBV5-1 and TRBJ2-5): KAGVTQTPRYLIKTRGQQVTLSCSPISGHRSVSWYQQTPGQGLQFLFEYFSETQRNKGNFPGRFSGRQFSNSRSEMNVSTLELGDSALYLCASSVSGTKETQYFGPGTRLLVL.

This chain joins TRBV28 and TRBJ1-1; perhaps TRBD1 as D (5 bases). From germline, CDR1 is MDHEN and CDR2 SYDVKM. Trimming stripped 6 bases from V and 4 bases from J, with 12 bases between. The CDR3 contains 13 residues. CDR3 sequence reads: CASRRTGGTEAFF. DNA for the CDR3: TGTGCCAGCAGACGCACCGGGGGCACTGAAGCTTTCTTT. Filled out from reference TRBV28 and TRBJ1-1, the complete variable domain reads DVKVTQSSRYLVKRTGEKVFLECVQDMDHENMFWYRQDPGLGLRLIYFSYDVKMKEKGDIPEGYSVSREKKERFSLILESASTNQTSMYLCASRRTGGTEAFFGQGTRLTVV.

The rearrangement uses TRBV4-1 and TRBJ1-5, with TRBD1 as a possible D gene (6 bases). The germline gives CDR1 MGHRA, CDR2 YSYEKL. V lost 3 bases and J 2 bases, leaving 17 bases between the germline ends. There are 17 residues in the CDR3. As DNA, the CDR3 is TGCGCCAGCAGCCACGTCTTCCAGGGGTCGGGCAATCAGCCCCAGCATTTT. It translates to CASSHVFQGSGNQPQHF.

The chain is built from TRBV28 and TRBJ1-1; no clear D. Germline V gives CDR1 MDHEN, CDR2 SYDVKM. The CDR3 sequence is 13 residues long. V shed 0 bases and J shed 7 bases, with 9 bases lying between them. Written as DNA, the CDR3 is TGTGCCAGCAGTTTATGGGGCGTTGTTGAAGCTTTCTTT. Protein: CASSLWGVVEAFF.

The gene calls are TRBV6-5 and TRBJ2-1, with D possibly matching TRBD1 (6 bases). V dropped 6 bases and J dropped 0 bases, with 12 bases sitting between them. This CDR3 contains 15 residues. Germline CDR1 MNHEY, CDR2 SVGAGI. CDR3 sequence (DNA): TGTGCCAGCAGAATACAGGGTAGCTCCTACAATGAGCAGTTCTTC. Protein sequence: CASRIQGSSYNEQFF.

Only a few counts were recorded for this clone. V usage is TRBV6-1 and J usage is TRBJ2-2; D is ambiguous. V lost 6 bases, J lost 4 bases, and 12 bases lay in between. Germline CDR1 reads MNHNS; CDR2 reads SASEGT. This CDR3 is 14 amino acids long. CDR3 DNA sequence: TGTGCCAGCAGGTCGATCCACGGCACCGGGGAGCTGTTTTTT. As protein: CASRSIHGTGELFF.

The chain couples TRBV7-9 to TRBJ1-3; D uncertain. Trimming cost V 2 bases and J 0 bases, with 11 bases left between them. The CDR3 is made up of 16 amino acids. Looked up from germline, CDR1 is SEHNR and CDR2 is FQNEAQ (reference sequence). In DNA form, the CDR3 reads TGTGCCAGCAGCTTACCTACGGGAAACTCTGGAAACACCATATATTTT. Residues: CASSLPTGNSGNTIYF.

The chain combines TRBV30 with TRBJ2-1; 9 bases fit TRBD1. V trimming: 5 bases; J trimming: 6 bases; junction bases outside the gene matches: 5. This CDR3 region has 13 residues. CDR1 is GTSNPN and CDR2 is SVGIG in the germline V gene (reference sequence). The CDR3 DNA is TGTGCCTGGGACAGGGGGACCCTCAATGAGCAGTTCTTC. Amino acid sequence: CAWDRGTLNEQFF.

The table lists this clone with a few counts. The chain couples TRBV6-4 to TRBJ1-2; D uncertain. CDR1 MRHNA and CDR2 SNTAGT come from the germline V gene. The germline V and J ends were trimmed by 8 bases and 10 bases, with 8 bases remaining between them. The CDR3 spans 9 residues. CDR3 nucleotides: TGTGCCAGCCTGGAGGACTACACCTTC. The encoded protein is CASLEDYTF.

This chain joins TRBV5-1 and TRBJ2-1, with TRBD1 matching 7 bases. In germline, CDR1 is SGHRS, CDR2 YFSETQ. The CDR3 loop spans 20 amino acids. The V gene end was trimmed by 1 base and the J gene end by 0 bases; junction bases not matched to a gene: 16. The CDR3 coding sequence is TGCGCCAGCAGCTTGCTTAGGGACAGTGGCGTCCGGAGCTCCTACAATGAGCAGTTCTTC. This translates into CASSLLRDSGVRSSYNEQFF.

This clone was counted between two and nine times. The chain combines TRBV9 with TRBJ2-7, with 10 bases lining up with TRBD2. J gave up 3 bases and V 6 bases, and 15 bases lay outside the gene matches. Germline assignment: CDR1 SGDLS and CDR2 YYNGEE. There are 17 residues in the CDR3. CDR3 in amino acids: CASTPGLAGVSIYEQYF. The CDR3 DNA sequence: TGTGCCAGCACTCCGGGGCTAGCGGGAGTATCGATCTACGAGCAGTACTTC.